This passage covers 23 T cell receptor beta chains from one sample sequenced in a study of blood T cell repertoires in COVID-19. Some clones are missing from TCRdb's copy, which holds only in-frame ones; the method was immunoSEQ multiplex PCR. The table has 30,000 to 40,000 clones, approximately 91% seen once. Sequencing was done on a sample of peripheral blood. The receptor set was obtained from a human donor with active COVID-19. The donor label of this sample is uncertain.

V usage is TRBV7-2 and J usage is TRBJ1-2; 10 positions match TRBD1. The junction had 3 bases not matched to a gene; V was cut back by 1 base and J by 4 bases. The CDR3 length is 15 residues. Germline V CDR1 and CDR2: SGHTA, FQGNSA. DNA of the CDR3: TGTGCCAGCAGCTTAGAGACAGGGGGCCTCTATGGCTACACCTTC. Its protein product is CASSLETGGLYGYTF.

The chain has TRBV5-1 and TRBJ2-3; 10 bases line up with TRBD2. The CDR3 covers 17 residues. V lost 2 bases and J lost 0; bases outside the gene matches: 6. Germline-derived CDR1 and CDR2 are SGHRS and YFSETQ. The CDR3 loop reads CASSLDLAGASTDTQYF. CDR3 nucleotide sequence: TGCGCCAGCAGCTTAGATCTAGCGGGGGCTAGCACAGATACGCAGTATTTT.

The chain couples TRBV27 to TRBJ1-2, with a possible D match to TRBD1 (6 bases). The CDR3 has 15 amino acids. Germline V lookup: CDR1 MNHEY, CDR2 SMNVEV (reference sequence). Trimming cost V 6 bases and J 2 bases, with 16 bases left between them. The CDR3 DNA reads TGTGCCAGCAGACCTACAGGGAGTGGGAACTATGGCTACACCTTC. It specifies CASRPTGSGNYGYTF.

The J gene is TRBJ1-6, the V gene TRBV3-1 (or the pseudogene TRBV3-2), with D maybe TRBD1 (6 bases). This CDR3 is 14 amino acids long. Trimming removed 8 bases from V and 9 bases from J, with 17 bases in between. CDR1 is LGHDT, CDR2 YNNKEL, per germline (reference sequence). The DNA of the CDR3 is TGTGCCAGCGCGACCACAGGGAGTGGTTCACCCCTCCACTTT. Translation gives CASATTGSGSPLHF.

V and J are TRBV5-1 and TRBJ1-6, with a possible D match to TRBD1 (5 bases). The CDR3 consists of 14 residues. Germline CDR1 SGHRS, CDR2 YFSETQ. The ends were cut back, 7 bases at V and 8 bases at J, with 16 bases in the middle. The CDR3 sequence: CASFSGPGDSPLHF. The CDR3 nucleotides are TGCGCCAGCTTCTCGGGGCCGGGGGATTCACCCCTCCACTTT. Full variable domain (missing parts from reference TRBV5-1 and TRBJ1-6): KAGVTQTPRYLIKTRGQQVTLSCSPISGHRSVSWYQQTPGQGLQFLFEYFSETQRNKGNFPGRFSGRQFSNSRSEMNVSTLELGDSALYLCASFSGPGDSPLHFGNGTRLTVT.

This clone was detected once. The chain employs TRBV7-2 and TRBJ2-1, with 8 bases matching TRBD2. The ends lost 3 bases at V and 6 bases at J; junction bases unmatched: 4. Looked up from germline, CDR1 is SGHTA and CDR2 is FQGNSA. CDR3 size: 14 residues. CDR3 region: CASSFGGGPNEQFF. Here the CDR3 DNA reads TGTGCCAGCAGCTTCGGGGGGGGACCCAATGAGCAGTTCTTC. Looking up the rest from reference TRBV7-2 and TRBJ2-1 gives the full variable domain: GAGVSQSPSNKVTEKGKDVELRCDPISGHTALYWYRQSLGQGLEFLIYFQGNSAPDKSGLPSDRFSAERTGGSVSTLTIQRTQQEDSAVYLCASSFGGGPNEQFFGPGTRLTVL.

The sample holds one count of this clone. This sequence joins TRBV6-2 or TRBV6-3 and TRBJ2-7; D perhaps matches TRBD1 (6 bases). CDR3 length equals 14 residues. V gave up 4 bases and J gave up 0 bases, with 10 bases separating them. Germline lookup yields CDR1 MNHEY and CDR2 SVGEGT. The CDR3 spells CASSLGHSSYEQYF. The CDR3 nucleotides are TGTGCCAGCAGTTTGGGACACAGCTCCTACGAGCAGTACTTC.

This clone has only one observation. This rearrangement joins TRBV11-2 to TRBJ2-3; 13 positions match TRBD2. Per the germline V gene, CDR1 is SGHAT and CDR2 is FQNNGV. The CDR3 extends over 15 amino acids. The J segment lost 7 bases and the V segment lost 4 bases, leaving 5 bases of the junction unmatched. CDR3 DNA: TGTGCCAGCAGCTCGACTAGCGGGGGGCTGAATACGCAGTATTTT. Its translation is CASSSTSGGLNTQYF.

Remarks on this clone: Other nucleotide sequences in the sample specify the same CDR3. J is TRBJ1-1 and V is TRBV19, with D perhaps TRBD1 (5 bases). The CDR3 covers 14 residues. Germline CDR1 and CDR2: LNHDA and SQIVND (reference sequence). The V end was cut by 5 bases, the J end by 0 bases, with 10 bases between. CDR3 sequence: CASSPQGLNTEAFF. DNA for the CDR3: TGTGCCAGTAGTCCTCAGGGCTTGAACACTGAAGCTTTCTTT.

V is TRBV5-1 and J is TRBJ2-5, with D possibly TRBD1 on 5 matching bases. This CDR3 has 15 amino acids. V lost 1 base and J 1 base, leaving 11 bases between the germline ends. CDR1 SGHRS and CDR2 YFSETQ come from the germline V gene. CDR3 sequence: CASSLIRVFQETQYF. The CDR3, as DNA: TGCGCCAGCAGCTTGATCAGGGTGTTCCAAGAGACCCAGTACTTC.

The J gene is TRBJ2-6, the V gene TRBV18; no firm D call. Trimming cost V 3 bases and J 2 bases, with 5 bases left between them. The CDR3 spans 14 residues. From germline, CDR1 is KGHSH and CDR2 LQKENI. The CDR3 DNA follows: TGTGCCAGCTCACCGGCAACTGGGGCCAACGTCCTGACTTTC. It codes for CASSPATGANVLTF.

The chain joins TRBV4-2 to TRBJ2-3; 8 bases agree with TRBD2. Losses at the gene ends were 0 bases for V and 5 bases for J; bases not matched to a gene: 4. The CDR3 length is 15 residues. CDR1 is LGHNA and CDR2 is YNFKEQ in the germline V gene. The CDR3 nucleotides read TGTGCCAGCAGCCAAGATCTCGGGGGGGGAGATACGCAGTATTTT. Protein product: CASSQDLGGGDTQYF.

This chain joins TRBV14 and TRBJ2-3; D not certain. V was trimmed by 2 bases and J by 10 bases, leaving 7 bases between them. CDR3 length: 11 residues. Looked up from germline, CDR1 is SGHDN and CDR2 is FVKESK. CDR3 sequence: CASSQQYSQYF. CDR3 DNA sequence: TGTGCCAGCAGCCAACAATACTCGCAGTATTTT.

The V gene is TRBV6-6, the J gene TRBJ1-2, with 7 bases matching TRBD1. Germline CDR1 and CDR2: MNHNY and SVGAGI (reference sequence). The CDR3 contains 16 residues. Unmatched junction bases numbered 12, after V lost 2 bases and J lost 6 bases. CDR3 residues: CASSYVLSTGLDGYTF. CDR3 in DNA: TGTGCCAGCAGTTACGTCCTCTCGACAGGGTTGGATGGCTACACCTTC.

The V and J genes are TRBV28 and TRBJ1-1; 9 bases map to TRBD1. V gave up 7 bases and J gave up 6 bases; unmatched junction bases: 12. Germline values: CDR1 MDHEN, CDR2 SYDVKM. CDR3 size: 15 residues. CDR3: CASTDRTGAIAEAFF. In DNA form, the CDR3 reads TGTGCCAGCACCGACCGGACAGGGGCCATCGCTGAAGCTTTCTTT.

The gene calls are TRBV14 and TRBJ2-5; 9 nucleotides line up with TRBD1. V lost 2 bases to trimming and J lost 4 bases; unmatched junction nucleotides: 5. This CDR3 has 15 residues. Looked up from germline, CDR1 is SGHDN and CDR2 is FVKESK. Here the CDR3 DNA reads TGTGCCAGCAGCCAATGGACAGGGGTCGGAGAGACCCAGTACTTC. Translation gives CASSQWTGVGETQYF.

J is TRBJ1-2 and V is TRBV6-5, with D possibly matching TRBD1 (6 bases). Trimming cost V 8 bases and J 4 bases, with 8 bases left between them. Germline V CDR1 and CDR2: MNHEY, SVGAGI. This CDR3 contains 11 residues. In DNA form, the CDR3 reads TGTGCCAGCGGACAGTCCTATGGCTACACCTTC. Translated: CASGQSYGYTF.

This CDR3 is CASSASGTGLSYEQYF. The CDR3 DNA reads TGTGCCAGCAGTGCGTCCGGGACAGGCCTCTCCTACGAGCAGTACTTC. The V call is TRBV6-2 or TRBV6-3, the J call TRBJ2-7; TRBD1 matches at 8 bases. This CDR3 comprises 16 residues. Per the germline V gene, CDR1 is MNHEY and CDR2 is SVGEGT. V lost 5 bases and J lost 0; bases outside the gene matches: 9.

The chain joins TRBV7-9 to TRBJ2-5; the match to TRBD2 covers 8 bases. Germline values: CDR1 SEHNR, CDR2 FQNEAQ (reference sequence). This CDR3 contains 14 residues. Germline trimming cut 3 bases from V and 4 bases from J; bases unmatched to any gene: 4. CDR3 sequence (DNA): TGTGCCAGCAGCTTTACTAGCGGAGTAGAGACCCAGTACTTC. It encodes CASSFTSGVETQYF.

The rearrangement joins TRBV18 to TRBJ2-7; a possible D gene is TRBD2 (6 bases). Trimming pared 3 bases from V and 3 bases from J, leaving 12 bases between. The CDR3 length is 14 residues. Germline loops: CDR1 KGHSH, CDR2 LQKENI. As DNA, the CDR3 is TGTGCCAGCTCACCCCCGGGGGTTTACTACGAGCAGTACTTC. This translates into CASSPPGVYYEQYF. Complete variable domain (other parts from reference TRBV18 and TRBJ2-7): NAGVMQNPRHLVRRRGQEARLRCSPMKGHSHVYWYRQLPEEGLKFMVYLQKENIIDESGMPKERFSAEFPKEGPSILRIQQVVRGDSAAYFCASSPPGVYYEQYFGPGTRLTVT.

The V gene is TRBV7-3, the J gene TRBJ1-6; 8 bases line up with TRBD1. The CDR3 extends over 17 amino acids. In germline, CDR1 is SGHTA, CDR2 FQGTGA. J was trimmed by 10 bases and V by 6 bases; bases with no gene match: 17. CDR3 in DNA: TGTGCCAGCAGTCTTTACGGACAGGGAGGAATAGGATCACCCCTCCACTTT. Protein product: CASSLYGQGGIGSPLHF.

V and J are TRBV27 and TRBJ2-7; 11 nucleotides agree with TRBD1. The CDR3 has 18 residues. V lost 5 bases and J lost 4; bases outside the gene matches: 16. Germline V gene data show CDR1 as MNHEY and CDR2 as SMNVEV (reference sequence). DNA for the CDR3: TGTGCCAGCAGTCTACTTCCTCACCGGGACAGGGGGACTTACGAGCAGTACTTC. Protein product: CASSLLPHRDRGTYEQYF.

The chain carries TRBV14 and TRBJ1-1; TRBD1 agrees at 8 bases. Trimming cost V 3 bases and J 7 bases; bases outside gene matches: 4. Germline lookup yields CDR1 SGHDN and CDR2 FVKESK. This CDR3 comprises 13 residues. CDR3 nucleotide sequence: TGTGCCAGCAGCCAGGGGACAGGAGTTGAAGCTTTCTTT. Translated: CASSQGTGVEAFF.